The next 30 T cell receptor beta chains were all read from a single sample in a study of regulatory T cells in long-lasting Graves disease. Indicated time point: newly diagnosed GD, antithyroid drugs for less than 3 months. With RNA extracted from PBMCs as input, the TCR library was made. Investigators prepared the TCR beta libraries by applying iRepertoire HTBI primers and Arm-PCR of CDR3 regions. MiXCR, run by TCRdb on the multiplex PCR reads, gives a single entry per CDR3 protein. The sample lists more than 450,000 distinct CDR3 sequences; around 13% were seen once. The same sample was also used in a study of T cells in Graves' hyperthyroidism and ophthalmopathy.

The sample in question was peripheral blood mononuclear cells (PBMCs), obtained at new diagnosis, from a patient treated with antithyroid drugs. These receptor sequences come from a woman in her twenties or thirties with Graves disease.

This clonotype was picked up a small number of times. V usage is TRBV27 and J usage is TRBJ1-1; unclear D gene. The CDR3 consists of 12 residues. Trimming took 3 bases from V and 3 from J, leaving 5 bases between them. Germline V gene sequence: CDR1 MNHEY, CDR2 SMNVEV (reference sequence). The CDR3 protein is CASSFQYTEAFF. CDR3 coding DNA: TGTGCCAGCAGTTTTCAATACACTGAAGCTTTCTTT.

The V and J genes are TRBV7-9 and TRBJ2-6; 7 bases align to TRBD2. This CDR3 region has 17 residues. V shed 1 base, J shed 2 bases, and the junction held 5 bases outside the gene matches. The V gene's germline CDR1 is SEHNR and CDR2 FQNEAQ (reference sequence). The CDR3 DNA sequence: TGTGCCAGCAGCTTAGGGCCTGCGGGGGCTGGGGCCAACGTCCTGACTTTC. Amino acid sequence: CASSLGPAGAGANVLTF.

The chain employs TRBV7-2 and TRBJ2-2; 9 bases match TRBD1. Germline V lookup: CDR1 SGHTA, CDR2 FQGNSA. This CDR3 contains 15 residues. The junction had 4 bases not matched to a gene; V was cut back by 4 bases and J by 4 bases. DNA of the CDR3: TGTGCCAGCAGCTCCTGGACAGGGGTCACCGGGGAGCTGTTTTTT. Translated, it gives CASSSWTGVTGELFF. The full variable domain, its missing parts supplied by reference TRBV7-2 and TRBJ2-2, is GAGVSQSPSNKVTEKGKDVELRCDPISGHTALYWYRQSLGQGLEFLIYFQGNSAPDKSGLPSDRFSAERTGGSVSTLTIQRTQQEDSAVYLCASSSWTGVTGELFFGEGSRLTVL.

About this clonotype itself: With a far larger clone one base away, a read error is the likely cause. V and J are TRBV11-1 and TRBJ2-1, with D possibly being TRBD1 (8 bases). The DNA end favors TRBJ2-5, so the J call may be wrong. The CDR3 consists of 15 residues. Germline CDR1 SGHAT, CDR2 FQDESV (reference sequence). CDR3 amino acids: CAGSRQGAGEETQYF. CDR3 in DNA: TGTGCCGGCAGCCGCCAGGGGGCGGGAGAAGAGACCCAGTACTTC.

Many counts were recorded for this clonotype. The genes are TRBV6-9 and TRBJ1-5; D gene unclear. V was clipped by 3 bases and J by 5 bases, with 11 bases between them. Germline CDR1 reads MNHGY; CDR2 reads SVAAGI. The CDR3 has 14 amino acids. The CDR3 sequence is CASSYLSTDQPQHF. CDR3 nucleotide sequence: TGTGCCAGCAGTTACTTATCCACGGATCAGCCCCAGCATTTT.

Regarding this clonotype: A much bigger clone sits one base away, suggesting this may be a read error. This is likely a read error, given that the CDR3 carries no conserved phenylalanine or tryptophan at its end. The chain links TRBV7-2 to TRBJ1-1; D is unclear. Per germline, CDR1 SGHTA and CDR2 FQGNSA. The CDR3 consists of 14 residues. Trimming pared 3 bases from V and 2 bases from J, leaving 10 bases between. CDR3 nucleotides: TGTGCCAGCAGCTTCTTGGGCCAAAACACTGAAGCTTTCCTT. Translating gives CASSFLGQNTEAFL.

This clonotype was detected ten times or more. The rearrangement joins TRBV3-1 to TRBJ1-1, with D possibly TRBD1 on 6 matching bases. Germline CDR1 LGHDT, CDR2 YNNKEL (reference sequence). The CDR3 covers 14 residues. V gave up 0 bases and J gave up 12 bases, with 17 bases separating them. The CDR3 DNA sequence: TGTGCCAGCAGCCAAGATCCAGCCAGGGGAATGCCTTTCTTT. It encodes CASSQDPARGMPFF.

In DNA form, the CDR3 reads TGTGCCAGTAAGGTTCCCGGAGAAGCTTTCTTT. Protein: CASKVPGEAFF. The genes are TRBV19 and TRBJ1-1, with D unclear. The V gene's germline CDR1 is LNHDA and CDR2 SQIVND (reference sequence). The CDR3 extends over 11 amino acids. V lost 7 bases, J lost 8 bases, and 11 bases lay in between.

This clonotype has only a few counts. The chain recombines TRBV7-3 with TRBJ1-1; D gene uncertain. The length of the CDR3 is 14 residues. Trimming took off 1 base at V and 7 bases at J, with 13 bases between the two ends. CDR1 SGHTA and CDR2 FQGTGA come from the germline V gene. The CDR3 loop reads CASSLIAGQSEAFF. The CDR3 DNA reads TGTGCCAGCAGCTTAATAGCGGGTCAGAGTGAAGCTTTCTTT.

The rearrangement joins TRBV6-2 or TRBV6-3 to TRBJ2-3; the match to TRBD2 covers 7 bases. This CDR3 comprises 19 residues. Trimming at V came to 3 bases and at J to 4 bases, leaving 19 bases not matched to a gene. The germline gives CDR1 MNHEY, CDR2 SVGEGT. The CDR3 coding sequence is TGTGCCAGCAGTTATTCCCCCAGCGGGACCCAAATGGCCGCAGATACGCAGTATTTT. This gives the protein CASSYSPSGTQMAADTQYF.

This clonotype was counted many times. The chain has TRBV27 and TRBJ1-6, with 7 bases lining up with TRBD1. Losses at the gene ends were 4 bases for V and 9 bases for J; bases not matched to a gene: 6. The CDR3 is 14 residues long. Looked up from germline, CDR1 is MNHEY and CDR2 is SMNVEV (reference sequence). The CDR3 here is CASSYTGAVSPLHF. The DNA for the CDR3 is TGTGCCAGCAGTTATACAGGGGCGGTTTCACCCCTCCACTTT.

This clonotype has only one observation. Written as DNA, the CDR3 is TGCAGTGCTAGGGAGAGAAGGAACACAGATACGCAGTATTTT. Amino acid sequence: CSARERRNTDTQYF. The V gene is TRBV20-1, the J gene TRBJ2-3; D not resolved. V shed 3 bases and J shed 2 bases, with 12 bases lying between them. The CDR3 is 14 residues long. CDR1 is DFQATT and CDR2 is SNEGSKA in the germline V gene (reference sequence).

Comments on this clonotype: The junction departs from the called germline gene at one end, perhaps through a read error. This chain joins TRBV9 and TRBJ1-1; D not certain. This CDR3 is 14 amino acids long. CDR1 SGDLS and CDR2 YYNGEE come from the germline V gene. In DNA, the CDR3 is TGTGTCAGCAGCTTAGACGCCATGAACACTGAAGCTTTCTTT. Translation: CVSSLDAMNTEAFF.

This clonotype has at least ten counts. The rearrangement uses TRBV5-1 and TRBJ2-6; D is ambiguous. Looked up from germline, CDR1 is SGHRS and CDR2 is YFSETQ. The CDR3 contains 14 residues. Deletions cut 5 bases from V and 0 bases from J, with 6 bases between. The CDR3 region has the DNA TGCGCCAGCAGTGACGGCTCTGGGGCCAACGTCCTGACTTTC. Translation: CASSDGSGANVLTF.

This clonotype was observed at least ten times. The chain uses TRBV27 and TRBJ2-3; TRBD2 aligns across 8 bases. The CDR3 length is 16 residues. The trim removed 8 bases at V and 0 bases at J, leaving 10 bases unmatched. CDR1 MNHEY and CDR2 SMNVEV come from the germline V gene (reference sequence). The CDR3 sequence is CASSIQTSASTDTQYF. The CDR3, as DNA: TGTGCCAGCTCGATCCAGACTAGCGCTAGCACAGATACGCAGTATTTT.

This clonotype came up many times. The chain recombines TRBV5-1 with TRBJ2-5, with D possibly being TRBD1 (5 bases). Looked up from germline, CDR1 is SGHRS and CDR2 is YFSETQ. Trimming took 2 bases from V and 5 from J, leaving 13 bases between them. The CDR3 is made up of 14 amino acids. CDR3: CASSFVSAGETQYF. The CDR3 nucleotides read TGCGCCAGCAGCTTTGTATCGGCAGGGGAGACCCAGTACTTC.

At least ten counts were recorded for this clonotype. The CDR3 loop is CASSTGLNLGRELFF. The CDR3 nucleotides are TGTGCCAGCAGCACGGGACTCAATCTTGGTCGGGAGCTGTTTTTT. The chain uses TRBV6-2 or TRBV6-3 and TRBJ2-2; the D gene is possibly TRBD2 (6 bases). Germline values: CDR1 MNHEY, CDR2 SVGEGT. The length of the CDR3 is 15 residues. V was cut by 6 bases and J by 9 bases, with 20 bases left in between.

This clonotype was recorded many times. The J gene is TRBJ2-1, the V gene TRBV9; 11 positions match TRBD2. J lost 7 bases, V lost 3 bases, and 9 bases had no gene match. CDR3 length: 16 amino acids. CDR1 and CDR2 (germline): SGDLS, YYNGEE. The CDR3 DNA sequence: TGTGCCAGCAGCGCTGGGGGACTAGCGGAACTTAATGAGCAGTTCTTC. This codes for CASSAGGLAELNEQFF.

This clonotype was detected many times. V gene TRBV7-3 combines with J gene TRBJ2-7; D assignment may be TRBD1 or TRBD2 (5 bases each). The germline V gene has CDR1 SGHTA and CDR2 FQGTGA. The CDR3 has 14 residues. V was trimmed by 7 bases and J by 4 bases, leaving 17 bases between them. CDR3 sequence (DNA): TGTGCCAGCATGTCCGGGACGGCCAATTACGAGCAGTACTTC. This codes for CASMSGTANYEQYF.

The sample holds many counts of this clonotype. The CDR3 loop reads CASSRTGNTEAFF. The CDR3 DNA reads TGTGCCAGCAGCCGAACAGGGAACACTGAAGCTTTCTTT. The chain carries TRBV7-9 and TRBJ1-1; the D gene is possibly TRBD1 (5 bases). The V end lost 5 bases, the J end lost 1 base, and 8 bases lay between the germline ends. The length of the CDR3 is 13 residues. The germline CDR1 and CDR2 sequences are SEHNR and FQNEAQ (reference sequence).

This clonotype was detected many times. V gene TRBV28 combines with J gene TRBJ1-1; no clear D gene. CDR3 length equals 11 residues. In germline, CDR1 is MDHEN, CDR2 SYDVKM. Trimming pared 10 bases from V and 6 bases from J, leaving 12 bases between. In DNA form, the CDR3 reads TGTGCCACCTCATTTAGTGCTGAAGCTTTCTTT. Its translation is CATSFSAEAFF. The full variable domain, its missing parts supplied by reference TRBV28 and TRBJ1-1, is DVKVTQSSRYLVKRTGEKVFLECVQDMDHENMFWYRQDPGLGLRLIYFSYDVKMKEKGDIPEGYSVSREKKERFSLILESASTNQTSMYLCATSFSAEAFFGQGTRLTVV.

CDR3: CASSLGAGMNYEQYF. The DNA of the CDR3 is TGTGCCAGCAGCTTAGGGGCAGGGATGAACTACGAGCAGTACTTC. The genes are TRBV7-6 and TRBJ2-7; a weak D match, TRBD1 (5 bases). The V and J ends lost 1 base and 3 bases respectively, with 13 bases between them. The germline gives CDR1 SGHVS, CDR2 FNYEAQ. The CDR3 runs 15 residues. Full variable domain (outside the CDR3, taken from reference TRBV7-6 and TRBJ2-7): GAGVSQSPRYKVTKRGQDVALRCDPISGHVSLYWYRQALGQGPEFLTYFNYEAQQDKSGLPNDRFSAERPEGSISTLTIQRTEQRDSAMYRCASSLGAGMNYEQYFGPGTRLTVT.

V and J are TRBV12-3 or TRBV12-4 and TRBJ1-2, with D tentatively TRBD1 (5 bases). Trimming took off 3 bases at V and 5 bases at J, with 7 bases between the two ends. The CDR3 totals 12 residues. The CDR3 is CASSFRQYGYTF. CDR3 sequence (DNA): TGTGCCAGCAGTTTCCGACAGTATGGCTACACCTTC.

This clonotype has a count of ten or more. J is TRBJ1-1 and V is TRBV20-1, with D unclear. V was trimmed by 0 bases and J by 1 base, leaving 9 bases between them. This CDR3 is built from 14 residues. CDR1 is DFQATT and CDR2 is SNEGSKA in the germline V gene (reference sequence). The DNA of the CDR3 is TGCAGTGCTAGAGAGGGGATTCCGAACACTGAAGCTTTCTTT. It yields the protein CSAREGIPNTEAFF.

The CDR3 nucleotides are TGTGCCCTTGGAGGACCGGGCAATCAGCCCCAGCATTTT. As protein: CALGGPGNQPQHF. The chain links TRBV6-2 or TRBV6-3 to TRBJ1-5; no firm D call. This CDR3 is built from 13 residues. Trimming stripped 11 bases from V and 2 bases from J, with 13 bases between. The germline V gene encodes CDR1 MNHEY and CDR2 SVGEGT.

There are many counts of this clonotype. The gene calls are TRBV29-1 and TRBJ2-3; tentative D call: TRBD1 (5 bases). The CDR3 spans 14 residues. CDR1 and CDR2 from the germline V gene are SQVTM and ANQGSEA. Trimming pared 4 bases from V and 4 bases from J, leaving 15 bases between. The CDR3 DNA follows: TGCAGCGTTGGGGGCGCTCAGGGTTCAGATACGCAGTATTTT. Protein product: CSVGGAQGSDTQYF.

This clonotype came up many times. CDR3 DNA: TGTGCCACCAGTAGACAGGGTTTTACTGAAGCTTTCTTT. Translation gives CATSRQGFTEAFF. The chain has TRBV24-1 and TRBJ1-1; 7 nucleotides match TRBD1. This CDR3 is 13 amino acids long. Germline V lookup: CDR1 KGHDR, CDR2 SFDVKD. V gave up 6 bases and J gave up 5 bases; unmatched junction bases: 5.

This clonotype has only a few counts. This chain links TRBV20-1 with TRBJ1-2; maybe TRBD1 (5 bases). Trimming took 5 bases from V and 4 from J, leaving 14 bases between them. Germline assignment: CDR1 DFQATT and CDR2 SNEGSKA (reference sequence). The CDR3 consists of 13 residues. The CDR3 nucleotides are TGCAGTGCTCCTACTGAGGGGAGCTATGGCTACACCTTC. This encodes CSAPTEGSYGYTF.

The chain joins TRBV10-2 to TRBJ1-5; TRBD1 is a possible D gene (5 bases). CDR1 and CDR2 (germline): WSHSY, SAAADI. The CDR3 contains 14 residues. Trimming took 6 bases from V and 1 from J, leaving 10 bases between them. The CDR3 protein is CASSGTGSNQPQHF. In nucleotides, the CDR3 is TGCGCCAGCAGCGGGACGGGAAGCAATCAGCCCCAGCATTTT.

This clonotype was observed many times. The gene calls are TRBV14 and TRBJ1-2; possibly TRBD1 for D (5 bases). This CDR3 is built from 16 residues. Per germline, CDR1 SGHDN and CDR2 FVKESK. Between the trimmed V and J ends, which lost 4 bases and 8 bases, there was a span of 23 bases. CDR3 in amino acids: CASSPQADIAVGGYTF. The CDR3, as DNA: TGTGCCAGCAGCCCCCAGGCGGACATAGCCGTCGGCGGCTACACCTTC.